This TCR beta chain originates from a study of beta chain features in type 1 diabetes. Findings of the study overall: Shorter TCRB CDR3s, moderately but significantly so, marked every one of the four CD4+ subsets in Type 1 diabetes patients.

In this sample, this clone turned up a few times. Its antigen is undetermined. Expressed TCRB transcripts were sequenced, since all the RNA that had been isolated was reverse transcribed. Method: immunoSEQ multiplex PCR; TCRdb's copy keeps in-frame clones and lacks some. The table includes about 160,000 clones, roughly 8% detected once. Markers CD45RO/CCR7/CD25/CD127/CD95/CD27 served to sort CD4+ naive, central memory, regulatory and stem cell-like memory cells. Purity above 95% was achieved in all sorted populations. Sequences were obtained from central memory CD4+ T cells from blood. This receptor was identified in a young woman with type 1 diabetes.

CDR3 protein: CASSYLGRGDTEAFF. Here the CDR3 DNA reads TGTGCCAGCAGTTACCTGGGGCGTGGGGACACTGAAGCTTTCTTT. The chain joins TRBV6-5 to TRBJ1-1; D might be TRBD1 (5 bases). Germline V lookup: CDR1 MNHEY, CDR2 SVGAGI. The germline V and J ends were trimmed by 2 bases and 3 bases, with 13 bases remaining between them. The CDR3 has 15 amino acids.